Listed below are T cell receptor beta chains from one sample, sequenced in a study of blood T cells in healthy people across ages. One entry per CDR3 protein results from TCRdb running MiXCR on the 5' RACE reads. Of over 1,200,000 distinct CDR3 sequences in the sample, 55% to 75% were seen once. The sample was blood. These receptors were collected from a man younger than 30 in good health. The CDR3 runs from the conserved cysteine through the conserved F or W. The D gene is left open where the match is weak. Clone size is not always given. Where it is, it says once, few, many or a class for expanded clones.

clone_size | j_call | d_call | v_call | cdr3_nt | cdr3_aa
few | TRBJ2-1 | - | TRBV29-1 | TGCAGCGTTGGAATAGGGAGTCATGAGCAGTTCTTC | CSVGIGSHEQFF
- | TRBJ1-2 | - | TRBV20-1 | TGCAGTGCGCCGAGGGGGGCTGATAGGGGCTATGGCTACACCTTC | CSAPRGADRGYGYTF
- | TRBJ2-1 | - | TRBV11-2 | TGTGCCAGCAGCTTAGGGGACGTGGGAAATGAGCAGTTCTTC | CASSLGDVGNEQFF
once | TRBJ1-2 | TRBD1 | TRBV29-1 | TGCAGCGTAACAGGGGATGTCTATGGCTACACCTTC | CSVTGDVYGYTF
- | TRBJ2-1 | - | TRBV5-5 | TGTGCCAGCAGCTTGGTAGAAGGTCAAGATGAGCAGTTCTTC | CASSLVEGQDEQFF
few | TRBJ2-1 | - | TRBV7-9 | TGTGCCAGCAGTTCTCCCCCTAATGAGCAGTTCTTC | CASSSPPNEQFF
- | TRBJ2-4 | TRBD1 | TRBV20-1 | TGCAGTGCTAGGGAACAGGGGGTGCAGTACTTC | CSAREQGVQYF
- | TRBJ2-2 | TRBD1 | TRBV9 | TGTGCCTCCGGGACAGGCTATACCGGGGAGCTGTTTTTT | CASGTGYTGELFF
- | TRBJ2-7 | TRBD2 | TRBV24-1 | TGTGCCACCAGTGGAGCGGGAGAAGGTGAGCAGTACTTC | CATSGAGEGEQYF
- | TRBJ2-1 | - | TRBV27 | TGTGCCAGCAGTCCCGCCCGACCTTTACGGGACTACAATGAGCAGTTCTTC | CASSPARPLRDYNEQFF
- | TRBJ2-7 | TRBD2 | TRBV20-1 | TGCAGTGCTAGAGTTCCCATCGGGACTAGAAACGCCTACGAGCAGTACTTC | CSARVPIGTRNAYEQYF
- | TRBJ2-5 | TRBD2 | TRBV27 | TGTGCCAGCAGTTCACTAGCGGGGGGCGAGGAGACCCAGTACTTC | CASSSLAGGEETQYF
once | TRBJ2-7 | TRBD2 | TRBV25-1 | TGTGCCAGCAGTGCTCTAGCGGGGGCGTCTTCCGAGCAGTACTTC | CASSALAGASSEQYF
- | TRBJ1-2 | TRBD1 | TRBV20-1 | TGCAGTGCTAGAGGGACAGGGGGCGCCTATGGCTACACCTTC | CSARGTGGAYGYTF
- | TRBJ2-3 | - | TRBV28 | TGTGCCAGCAGTTTAGATACCGGCGACTACTCAGATACGCAGTATTTT | CASSLDTGDYSDTQYF
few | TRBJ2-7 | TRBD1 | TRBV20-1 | TGCAGTGCTAGAGATTCTACAGGGGTCCCCTACGAGCAGTACTTC | CSARDSTGVPYEQYF
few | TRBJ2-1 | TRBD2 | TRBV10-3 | TGTGCCATCAGTGAGTACGGGACTAGCGGGAATTCAGGGAAAAATGAGCAGTTCTTC | CAISEYGTSGNSGKNEQFF
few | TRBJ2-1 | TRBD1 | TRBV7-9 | TGTGCCAGCAGCTTCTACCCGGACAGGGGGCGCAGAAATGAGCAGTTCTTC | CASSFYPDRGRRNEQFF
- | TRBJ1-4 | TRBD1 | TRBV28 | TGTGCCAGCAGTGACCAAGAAGCCGGGACAGATAATGAAAAACTGTTTTTT | CASSDQEAGTDNEKLFF
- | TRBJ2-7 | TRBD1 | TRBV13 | TGTGCCAGCAGCCCCCCCAACAGGGGTGGGCACTACGAGCAGTACTTC | CASSPPNRGGHYEQYF
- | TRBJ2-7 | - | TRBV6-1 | TGTGCCAGCAGTGACCTGGGCTCCTACAATGAGCAGTACTTC | CASSDLGSYNEQYF
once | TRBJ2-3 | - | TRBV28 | TGTGCCACTGAGTGGGCAGGGGAGGAGTATTTT | CATEWAGEEYF
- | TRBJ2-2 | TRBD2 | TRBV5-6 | TGTGCCAGCAGCATGGGACTAGGGGTCGGGGAGCTGTTTTTT | CASSMGLGVGELFF
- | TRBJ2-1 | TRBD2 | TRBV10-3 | TGTGCCATCAGTGACGGGACTAGCGGGGGTTCTTCGGGCTCCTACAATGAGCAGTTCTTC | CAISDGTSGGSSGSYNEQFF
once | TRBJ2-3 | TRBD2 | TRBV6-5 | TGTGCCAGCAGTTACTGGGCAGCGGGGGCCACTAGCACAGATACGCAGTATTTT | CASSYWAAGATSTDTQYF
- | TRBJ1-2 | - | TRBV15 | TGTGCCACCAGCAGAGCCTTACTCTATGGCTACACCTTC | CATSRALLYGYTF
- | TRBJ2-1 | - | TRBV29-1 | TGCAGCGTTGAGGTAGAGGGGCGTTCCTACGAGCAGTTCTTC | CSVEVEGRSYEQFF
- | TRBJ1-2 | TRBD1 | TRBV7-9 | TGTGCCAGCAGCTCAGGGACAGGGAATCCCGGCGGCTACACCTTC | CASSSGTGNPGGYTF
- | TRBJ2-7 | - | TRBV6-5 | TGTGCCAGCAGATCGAGTCATTACGAGCAGTACTTC | CASRSSHYEQYF